This TCR beta chain derives from a study of breast tumors, draining lymph nodes, adjacent tissues. In regard to this clonotype: What it binds is unknown. A read error may account for a junction end that differs from germline.

Samples came from axillary lymph nodes draining the breast cancer. The CDR3 totals 16 residues. Germline lookup yields CDR1 DFQATT and CDR2 SNEGSKA (reference sequence). Regarding the study as a whole: Data fit most tumor T cells coming from lymph node, expanding in tumor. Tumor T cell lymph node origin was a supported hypothesis, not proven. Tumor repertoires ranked between lymph nodes and nontumor tissue in diversity, with V and J gene preferences. Luminal-like breast cancer showed significantly greater tumor-nontumor repertoire similarity than basal-like breast cancer did.

TCRdb processed the multiplex PCR reads anew with MiXCR; each CDR3 protein has one entry. Here the sample spans about 230,000 distinct CDR3 sequences, roughly 32% being singletons. The sequencing sample was made of axillary lymph node tissue. The receptor was isolated from a female donor with breast cancer. Some clones in this sample may be carry-over from other donors' samples. The chain links TRBV20-1 to TRBJ2-5, with D possibly being TRBD2 (5 bases). The CDR3 coding sequence is TGCAATGCTAGAGATTTCACCGGGGTGTACCAGGAGACCCAGTACTTC. The encoded protein is CNARDFTGVYQETQYF.